What follows are 18 T cell receptor beta chains derived from one specimen sequenced in a study of blood T cell repertoires in COVID-19. The protocol was immunoSEQ multiplex PCR, while the TCRdb copy is restricted to in-frame clones and leaves out a portion. The data show under 150,000 clones, more than 80% seen once. The specimen sequenced was peripheral blood. These receptor sequences come from a human donor with acute or convalescent COVID-19. The donor label of this sample is uncertain.

The V gene is TRBV3-1 (or the pseudogene TRBV3-2), the J gene TRBJ2-5; perhaps TRBD2 as D (7 bases). The CDR3 is 14 amino acids. Germline values: CDR1 LGHDT, CDR2 YNNKEL (reference sequence). Trimming left V 3 bases short and J 5 bases short, with 13 bases between. The CDR3 DNA reads TGTGCCAGCAGCCAGTTAGGGGGAGGGGAGACCCAGTACTTC. Protein product: CASSQLGGGETQYF.

This chain connects TRBV27 to TRBJ2-3; D ambiguous. The germline V gene encodes CDR1 MNHEY and CDR2 SMNVEV (reference sequence). The V end was cut by 3 bases, the J end by 6 bases, with 28 bases between. This CDR3 region has 19 residues. CDR3 in DNA: TGTGCCAGCAGTTTTATTCCCCTTTGGCGGCCTTCAACGACGGATACGCAGTATTTT. Encoded protein: CASSFIPLWRPSTTDTQYF.

This clone was picked up a small number of times. Other DNA sequences within the sample encode an identical CDR3. The CDR3 sequence is CASSQVGNEQYF. CDR3 coding DNA: TGTGCCAGCAGCCAAGTCGGGAACGAGCAGTACTTC. The rearrangement links TRBV3-1 (or the pseudogene TRBV3-2) to TRBJ2-7; D may be TRBD2 (5 bases). V lost 1 base and J 5 bases, leaving 6 bases between the germline ends. This CDR3 contains 12 residues. Germline V gene sequence: CDR1 LGHDT, CDR2 YNNKEL (reference sequence).

This chain uses TRBV21-1 with TRBJ1-6; the tabulated D call, TRBD1, remains unverified against the DNA. TRBV21-1 is deemed a pseudogene. This CDR3 has 15 amino acids. CDR3 sequence: CASSKDRGLNSPLHF. CDR3 bases: TGTGCCAGCAGCAAAGACAGGGGGCTTAATTCACCCCTCCACTTT.

The J gene is TRBJ2-7, the V gene TRBV5-5; maybe TRBD1 (6 bases). The length of the CDR3 is 14 residues. Germline lookup yields CDR1 SGHKS and CDR2 YYEKEE (reference sequence). Trimming stripped 1 base from V and 0 bases from J, with 8 bases between. For the CDR3, the DNA is TGTGCCAGCAGCTTGACAGGGAACTCCTACGAGCAGTACTTC. Amino acid sequence: CASSLTGNSYEQYF.

This sequence joins TRBV9 and TRBJ1-5, with a tentative D call TRBD1 (6 bases). Deletions cut 3 bases from V and 3 bases from J, with 13 bases between. This CDR3 is built from 15 residues. Germline CDR1 and CDR2: SGDLS and YYNGEE. DNA of the CDR3: TGTGCCAGCAGCGAAACCGGACAGCTCAATCAGCCCCAGCATTTT. As protein: CASSETGQLNQPQHF.

This clone came up a few times. The V and J genes are TRBV12-5 and TRBJ2-3; D might be TRBD1 (6 bases). The CDR3 is 15 residues long. Germline V gene data show CDR1 as LGHNT and CDR2 as FRNRAP. The ends were cut back, 3 bases at V and 3 bases at J, with 13 bases in the middle. CDR3 DNA sequence: TGTGCTAGTGGTTTACAGGGATCTCGAACAGATACGCAGTATTTT. Its protein product is CASGLQGSRTDTQYF.

The chain carries TRBV19 and TRBJ1-4; TRBD1 aligns across 7 bases. With 5 bases clipped from V and 2 bases from J, the junction kept 2 bases outside the gene matches. The CDR3 sequence is 14 residues long. Germline V CDR1 and CDR2: LNHDA, SQIVND (reference sequence). The CDR3 is CASSVRGTNEKLFF. The CDR3 bases are TGTGCCAGTAGTGTCAGGGGGACTAATGAAAAACTGTTTTTT.

The CDR3 loop is CASRSFGGYTF. The CDR3 region has the DNA TGTGCCAGCAGGTCCTTCGGTGGCTACACCTTC. The rearrangement uses TRBV11-2 and TRBJ1-2; no clear D gene. There are 11 residues in the CDR3. Germline V CDR1 and CDR2: SGHAT, FQNNGV. Trimming took off 6 bases at V and 7 bases at J, with 9 bases between the two ends.

The V gene is TRBV27, the J gene TRBJ2-3; 10 bases match TRBD2. Germline V gene sequence: CDR1 MNHEY, CDR2 SMNVEV (reference sequence). This CDR3 is built from 17 residues. The V gene end was trimmed by 4 bases and the J gene end by 4 bases; junction bases not matched to a gene: 11. The CDR3 here is CASSSDSLAGVADTQYF. Written as DNA, the CDR3 is TGTGCCAGCAGTTCCGATTCTCTAGCGGGGGTGGCAGATACGCAGTATTTT.

V usage is TRBV10-3 and J usage is TRBJ2-7, with D perhaps TRBD1 (6 bases). V was cut by 6 bases and J by 3 bases, with 18 bases left in between. The CDR3 covers 15 residues. Germline CDR1 reads ENHRY; CDR2 reads SYGVKD. The CDR3 is CAIRITGKGIYEQYF. The CDR3 region has the DNA TGTGCCATCAGGATTACAGGGAAGGGAATCTACGAGCAGTACTTC.

This clone was observed a single time. The V call is TRBV28, the J call TRBJ1-2; 8 nucleotides match TRBD1. The CDR3 runs to 14 residues. J gave up 0 bases and V 8 bases, and 5 bases lay outside the gene matches. Germline-derived CDR1 and CDR2 are MDHEN and SYDVKM. The CDR3 DNA follows: TGTGCCAGCGGCAGGGGGCGTTCTAACTATGGCTACACCTTC. It codes for CASGRGRSNYGYTF.

The genes are TRBV5-1 and TRBJ2-3; D is perhaps TRBD2 (5 bases). CDR1 and CDR2 from the germline V gene are SGHRS and YFSETQ. Trimming took off 5 bases at V and 2 bases at J, with 15 bases between the two ends. CDR3 size: 15 residues. The CDR3 DNA reads TGCGCCAGCAGTCAAAAGGCAGGACTCACAGATACGCAGTATTTT. Translated, it gives CASSQKAGLTDTQYF.

In this sample, this clone turned up a few times. This chain links TRBV5-4 with TRBJ1-1; 8 positions match TRBD1. J lost 1 base, V lost 4 bases, and 3 bases had no gene match. This CDR3 has 14 amino acids. The germline V gene encodes CDR1 SGHNT and CDR2 YYREEE (reference sequence). CDR3 in amino acids: CASSPGQGNTEAFF. CDR3 sequence (DNA): TGTGCCAGCAGCCCCGGACAGGGGAACACTGAAGCTTTCTTT.

CDR3 in amino acids: CAWSIGIDQPQHF. The CDR3 coding sequence is TGTGCCTGGAGTATCGGGATAGATCAGCCCCAGCATTTT. This chain joins TRBV30 and TRBJ1-5; no clear D. V gave up 2 bases and J gave up 5 bases, with 10 bases separating them. In germline, CDR1 is GTSNPN, CDR2 SVGIG (reference sequence). CDR3 length: 13 residues.

The rearrangement links TRBV25-1 to TRBJ2-1; a weak D match, TRBD2 (5 bases). CDR1 is MGHDK and CDR2 is SYGVNS in the germline V gene. V dropped 2 bases and J dropped 3 bases, with 11 bases sitting between them. The CDR3 covers 15 residues. The CDR3 spells CASSEVHGIYNEQFF. The CDR3 DNA reads as TGTGCCAGCAGTGAAGTTCACGGGATCTACAATGAGCAGTTCTTC.

This clone appeared many times. The chain uses TRBV7-9 and TRBJ1-5, with D tentatively TRBD1 (5 bases). The CDR3 loop spans 14 amino acids. CDR1 SEHNR and CDR2 FQNEAQ come from the germline V gene (reference sequence). The ends were cut back, 1 base at V and 7 bases at J, with 11 bases in the middle. The CDR3 loop is CASSLGGTTQPQHF. The CDR3 nucleotides are TGTGCCAGCAGCTTAGGAGGGACTACGCAGCCCCAGCATTTT.

V and J are TRBV7-9 and TRBJ1-2; D is undetermined. Trimming pared 3 bases from V and 4 bases from J, leaving 12 bases between. Germline-derived CDR1 and CDR2 are SEHNR and FQNEAQ (reference sequence). The CDR3 consists of 14 residues. The CDR3 here is CASSLEDWLYGYTF. The CDR3 coding sequence is TGTGCCAGCAGCTTGGAGGACTGGCTCTATGGCTACACCTTC.